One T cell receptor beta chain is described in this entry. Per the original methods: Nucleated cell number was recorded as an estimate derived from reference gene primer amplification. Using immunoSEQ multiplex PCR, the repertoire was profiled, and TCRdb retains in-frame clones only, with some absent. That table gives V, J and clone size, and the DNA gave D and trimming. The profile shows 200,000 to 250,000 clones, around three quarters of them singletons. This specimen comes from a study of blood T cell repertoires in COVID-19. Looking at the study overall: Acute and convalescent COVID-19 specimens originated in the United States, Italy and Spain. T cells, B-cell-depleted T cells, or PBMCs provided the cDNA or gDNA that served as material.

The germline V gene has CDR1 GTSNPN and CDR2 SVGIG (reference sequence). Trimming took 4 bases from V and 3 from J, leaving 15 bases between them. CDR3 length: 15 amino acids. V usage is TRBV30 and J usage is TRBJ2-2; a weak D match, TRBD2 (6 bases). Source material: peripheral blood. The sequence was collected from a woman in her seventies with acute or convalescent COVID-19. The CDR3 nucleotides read TGTGCCTGGAAGTTTTCGGGAGTGGACACCGGGGAGCTGTTTTTT. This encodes CAWKFSGVDTGELFF.